One and the same sample provided the 28 T cell receptor beta chains below, sequenced in a study of cytotoxic CD8 clonotypes in ibrutinib-treated CLL. Profiling relied on immunoSEQ multiplex PCR, and the TCRdb table lists in-frame clones only, not all of them. The sample lists around 20,000 clones; about 84% were seen once. Sequencing was performed on PBMCs, taken before ibrutinib treatment. The receptors shown here come from a human donor with chronic lymphocytic leukemia.

The chain combines TRBV10-3 with TRBJ2-7, with a possible D match to TRBD1 (6 bases). V lost 3 bases to trimming and J lost 2 bases, with 14 bases between them. Germline CDR1 and CDR2: ENHRY and SYGVKD. The CDR3 extends over 15 amino acids. CDR3 protein: CAISETGPDAYEQYF. As DNA, the CDR3 is TGTGCCATCAGTGAAACAGGGCCAGACGCCTACGAGCAGTACTTC.

This clone was seen only once. The chain has TRBV19 and TRBJ1-1; 10 bases agree with TRBD1. Germline V gene sequence: CDR1 LNHDA, CDR2 SQIVND (reference sequence). This CDR3 comprises 14 residues. Germline trimming cut 8 bases from V and 5 bases from J; bases unmatched to any gene: 8. CDR3 amino acids: CASATGGLGTEAFF. CDR3 in DNA: TGTGCCAGTGCGACAGGGGGCTTAGGGACTGAAGCTTTCTTT.

The gene calls are TRBV7-8 and TRBJ2-3, with D perhaps matching TRBD2 (6 bases). This CDR3 contains 16 residues. Germline values: CDR1 SGHVS, CDR2 FQNEAQ. V dropped 1 base and J dropped 1 base, with 12 bases sitting between them. The CDR3 sequence is CASSLVGLGGTDTQYF. CDR3 DNA sequence: TGTGCCAGCAGCTTAGTGGGACTCGGTGGCACAGATACGCAGTATTTT.

This chain uses TRBV5-5 with TRBJ1-2, with D possibly matching TRBD1 (6 bases). This CDR3 comprises 15 residues. Per germline, CDR1 SGHKS and CDR2 YYEKEE (reference sequence). Trimming pared 2 bases from V and 4 bases from J, leaving 15 bases between. The CDR3 loop reads CASSFTQGRLYGYTF. CDR3 DNA: TGTGCCAGCAGCTTCACTCAGGGGCGCCTCTATGGCTACACCTTC.

The chain carries TRBV10-3 and TRBJ2-1; TRBD2 agrees at 9 bases. Germline assignment: CDR1 ENHRY and CDR2 SYGVKD. V shed 5 bases and J 7 bases; nucleotides not matched to a gene: 6. This CDR3 is 14 amino acids long. The CDR3 DNA sequence: TGTGCCATCAGTCCGACTAGCGGATCAAATGAGCAGTTCTTC. It encodes CAISPTSGSNEQFF.

The CDR3 DNA sequence: TGTGCCAGTAGTATGAGGCAGGGGACAGATACGCAGTATTTT. It translates to CASSMRQGTDTQYF. The chain couples TRBV19 to TRBJ2-3; possible D gene TRBD1, 6 bases. With 3 bases removed from V and 3 bases from J, the gap between germline ends came to 10 bases. This CDR3 is built from 14 residues. CDR1 is LNHDA, CDR2 SQIVND, per germline (reference sequence).

This clone was detected only once. This chain joins TRBV19 and TRBJ2-1; D is unresolved. Trimming shortened V by 2 bases and J by 6 bases, and 11 bases separated the two germline ends. Germline V gene sequence: CDR1 LNHDA, CDR2 SQIVND (reference sequence). The CDR3 covers 14 residues. For the CDR3, the DNA is TGTGCCAGTAGTATAAGGTTGTCTGGCAATGAGCAGTTCTTC. As protein: CASSIRLSGNEQFF.

The J gene is TRBJ1-1, the V gene TRBV18, with a possible D match to TRBD1 (5 bases). Germline lookup yields CDR1 KGHSH and CDR2 LQKENI. Between the trimmed V and J ends, which lost 3 bases and 3 bases, there was a span of 8 bases. The CDR3 consists of 13 residues. CDR3 bases: TGTGCCAGCTCACCTCGAGGGGACACTGAAGCTTTCTTT. This translates into CASSPRGDTEAFF.

The rearrangement uses TRBV11-2 and TRBJ2-7; 10 nucleotides match TRBD1. The germline CDR1 and CDR2 sequences are SGHAT and FQNNGV. The CDR3 spans 16 residues. V lost 1 base and J lost 6; bases outside the gene matches: 9. The CDR3, as DNA: TGTGCCAGCAGCTTAGTTACCCAGACAGGGGGCAGCGAGCAGTACTTC. This sequence encodes CASSLVTQTGGSEQYF. The full variable domain, its missing parts supplied by reference TRBV11-2 and TRBJ2-7, is EAGVAQSPRYKIIEKRQSVAFWCNPISGHATLYWYQQILGQGPKLLIQFQNNGVVDDSQLPKDRFSAERLKGVDSTLKIQPAKLEDSAVYLCASSLVTQTGGSEQYFGPGTRLTVT.

Points on this clone: One junction end does not reproduce the germline sequence, and a read error may be involved. The chain uses TRBV2 and TRBJ2-2; D perhaps matches TRBD2 (5 bases). This CDR3 region has 14 residues. Germline V lookup: CDR1 SNHLY, CDR2 FYNNEI. The CDR3 DNA sequence: TGTGCCAGCAATGAAGAGGGTATCGCCGGGGAGCTGTTTTTT. It encodes CASNEEGIAGELFF.

The chain combines TRBV19 with TRBJ1-4; 8 bases agree with TRBD1. The germline V gene encodes CDR1 LNHDA and CDR2 SQIVND (reference sequence). The CDR3 has 14 residues. Trimming cost V 5 bases and J 8 bases; bases outside gene matches: 7. The CDR3 reads CASSVDRVDEKLFF. In DNA, the CDR3 is TGTGCCAGTAGTGTGGACAGGGTAGACGAAAAACTGTTTTTT. Drawing the rest from reference TRBV19 and TRBJ1-4, the complete variable domain is DGGITQSPKYLFRKEGQNVTLSCEQNLNHDAMYWYRQDPGQGLRLIYYSQIVNDFQKGDIAEGYSVSREKKESFPLTVTSAQKNPTAFYLCASSVDRVDEKLFFGSGTQLSVL.

The chain is built from TRBV6-1 and TRBJ2-7, with D unresolved. The V end lost 5 bases, the J end lost 5 bases, and 7 bases lay between the germline ends. Looked up from germline, CDR1 is MNHNS and CDR2 is SASEGT. This CDR3 has 11 residues. CDR3 region: CASSPLDEQYF. The CDR3 bases are TGTGCCAGCAGTCCCCTAGACGAGCAGTACTTC.

The V gene is TRBV27, the J gene TRBJ1-5; D is unresolved. The CDR3 is 16 residues long. The germline CDR1 and CDR2 sequences are MNHEY and SMNVEV (reference sequence). Trimming took off 6 bases at V and 2 bases at J, with 17 bases between the two ends. CDR3 nucleotide sequence: TGTGCCAGCAGCCAGTACCGGGCCATGGGCAATCAGCCCCAGCATTTT. Protein sequence: CASSQYRAMGNQPQHF.

This clone has more than one count but fewer than ten. The chain employs TRBV7-9 and TRBJ1-6; TRBD1 aligns across 11 bases. Trimming took 5 bases from V and 5 from J; bases not matched to a gene: 5. Germline V gene sequence: CDR1 SEHNR, CDR2 FQNEAQ (reference sequence). The CDR3 loop spans 16 amino acids. The CDR3 DNA sequence: TGTGCCAGCAGCCTTCCGGGACAGGGGGATAATTCACCCCTCCACTTT. This gives the protein CASSLPGQGDNSPLHF.

The gene calls are TRBV28 and TRBJ1-4; possible D gene TRBD1, 5 bases. Germline V gene lookup returns CDR1 MDHEN and CDR2 SYDVKM. V was clipped by 7 bases and J by 3 bases, with 15 bases between them. The CDR3 is 15 residues long. The CDR3 reads CASITAGSPNEKLFF. The CDR3 nucleotides read TGTGCCAGCATAACTGCAGGGTCTCCTAATGAAAAACTGTTTTTT.

CDR3 in amino acids: CASSPETSGETQYF. In DNA form, the CDR3 reads TGTGCCAGCTCACCGGAGACTAGCGGGGAGACCCAGTACTTC. The rearrangement uses TRBV18 and TRBJ2-5; 10 bases match TRBD2. V shed 3 bases and J 5 bases; nucleotides not matched to a gene: 3. The length of the CDR3 is 14 residues. Germline-derived CDR1 and CDR2 are KGHSH and LQKENI. Complete variable domain (other parts from reference TRBV18 and TRBJ2-5): NAGVMQNPRHLVRRRGQEARLRCSPMKGHSHVYWYRQLPEEGLKFMVYLQKENIIDESGMPKERFSAEFPKEGPSILRIQQVVRGDSAAYFCASSPETSGETQYFGPGTRLLVL.

The chain uses TRBV5-4 and TRBJ2-5, with 7 bases lining up with TRBD2. V shed 2 bases, J shed 2 bases, and the junction held 6 bases outside the gene matches. Germline CDR1 reads SGHNT; CDR2 reads YYREEE (reference sequence). The CDR3 spans 15 residues. The CDR3 is CASSLDLADQETQYF. CDR3 coding DNA: TGTGCCAGCAGCTTAGACCTAGCGGATCAAGAGACCCAGTACTTC.

This clone was seen a single time. The DNA of the CDR3 is TGCGCCAGCAGCTTGGGGGGCGATGCGCAGTTCTTC. Translation: CASSLGGDAQFF. The chain uses TRBV5-1 and TRBJ2-1; D is possibly TRBD1 (5 bases). This CDR3 has 12 amino acids. Per the germline V gene, CDR1 is SGHRS and CDR2 is YFSETQ. Trimming left V 0 bases short and J 12 bases short, with 10 bases between. Filled out from reference TRBV5-1 and TRBJ2-1, the complete variable domain reads KAGVTQTPRYLIKTRGQQVTLSCSPISGHRSVSWYQQTPGQGLQFLFEYFSETQRNKGNFPGRFSGRQFSNSRSEMNVSTLELGDSALYLCASSLGGDAQFFGPGTRLTVL.

The CDR3 here is CASRKGQGGVSEQFF. As DNA, the CDR3 is TGTGCCAGTAGAAAGGGACAGGGTGGTGTGAGTGAGCAGTTCTTC. The chain couples TRBV19 to TRBJ2-1; TRBD1 matches 9 bases. Looked up from germline, CDR1 is LNHDA and CDR2 is SQIVND (reference sequence). The CDR3 is 15 amino acids. V lost 6 bases and J lost 9; bases outside the gene matches: 12.

The CDR3, as DNA: TGTGCCAGCTCACCACCGGACAGATCCTACCAAGAGACCCAGTACTTC. Amino acids: CASSPPDRSYQETQYF. The V and J genes are TRBV18 and TRBJ2-5; perhaps TRBD1 as D (6 bases). CDR1 is KGHSH, CDR2 LQKENI, per germline. There are 16 residues in the CDR3. Trimming shortened V by 0 bases and J by 0 bases, and 11 bases separated the two germline ends.

About this clone: This could be a read error, since a much larger clone is one nucleotide away. The same CDR3 also results from other DNA sequences found in this sample. The gene calls are TRBV7-2 and TRBJ1-6; 7 bases match TRBD1. This CDR3 is 15 amino acids long. V trimming: 1 base; J trimming: 3 bases; junction bases outside the gene matches: 0. Germline V CDR1 and CDR2: SGHTA, FQGNSA. The CDR3 region is CASSLGTGYNSPLHF. Written as DNA, the CDR3 is TGTGCCAGCAGCTTAGGGACAGGCTATAATTCACCCCTCCACTTT.

V and J are TRBV5-5 and TRBJ2-2, with TRBD1 identical over 8 bases. V shed 2 bases, J shed 4 bases, and the junction held 4 bases outside the gene matches. CDR3 length equals 15 residues. Germline values: CDR1 SGHKS, CDR2 YYEKEE (reference sequence). CDR3 coding DNA: TGTGCCAGCAGCTTTTCAGGGGGCGTCACCGGGGAGCTGTTTTTT. Protein: CASSFSGGVTGELFF.

The chain links TRBV2 to TRBJ2-1; 8 bases match TRBD1. V shed 7 bases and J 7 bases; nucleotides not matched to a gene: 12. Germline-derived CDR1 and CDR2 are SNHLY and FYNNEI. There are 15 residues in the CDR3. DNA of the CDR3: TGTGCCAGCACTATCCTTATGACAGGGGCTAATGAGCAGTTCTTC. This encodes CASTILMTGANEQFF. Full variable domain (rest looked up from reference TRBV2 and TRBJ2-1): EPEVTQTPSHQVTQMGQEVILRCVPISNHLYFYWYRQILGQKVEFLVSFYNNEISEKSEIFDDQFSVERPDGSNFTLKIRSTKLEDSAMYFCASTILMTGANEQFFGPGTRLTVL.

The rearrangement uses TRBV4-3 and TRBJ1-2; D not resolved. Trimming removed 3 bases from V and 2 bases from J, with 7 bases in between. CDR3 length: 13 residues. Germline V lookup: CDR1 LGHNA, CDR2 YSLEER. CDR3: CASSQTKNYGYTF. CDR3 DNA: TGCGCCAGCAGCCAGACAAAGAACTATGGCTACACCTTC.

This clone was detected once. Different DNA sequences within this sample yield the same CDR3. J is TRBJ1-4 and V is TRBV6-4, with 7 positions matching TRBD1. The CDR3 runs 14 residues. V lost 9 bases, J lost 6 bases, and 10 bases stayed unmatched. Germline CDR1 and CDR2: MRHNA and SNTAGT. CDR3 in DNA: TGTGCCAGGATACAGGGGCAGGCGGATGAAAAACTGTTTTTT. It specifies CARIQGQADEKLFF.

This chain links TRBV27 with TRBJ2-7; possibly TRBD1 or TRBD2 for D (5 bases each). Germline CDR1 and CDR2: MNHEY and SMNVEV (reference sequence). Trimming took off 4 bases at V and 0 bases at J, with 10 bases between the two ends. CDR3 length: 14 amino acids. The DNA of the CDR3 is TGTGCCAGCAGTTCGGGACGGAGCTCCTACGAGCAGTACTTC. Translated, it gives CASSSGRSSYEQYF.

The V call is TRBV6-5, the J call TRBJ2-5, with 8 bases aligning to TRBD2. The germline V gene encodes CDR1 MNHEY and CDR2 SVGAGI. The CDR3 contains 16 residues. J lost 3 bases, V lost 0 bases, and 6 bases had no gene match. CDR3 nucleotides: TGTGCCAGCAGTTACTCGACGGGTAGCGGGGAAGAGACCCAGTACTTC. Translation gives CASSYSTGSGEETQYF.

This clone has only one observation. This chain links TRBV7-2 with TRBJ2-6; 8 nucleotides match TRBD1. After removal of 5 bases from V and 2 bases from J, the junction contained 2 bases not matched to a gene. Germline V gene sequence: CDR1 SGHTA, CDR2 FQGNSA. The CDR3 covers 15 residues. CDR3 bases: TGTGCCAGCAGCACGACAGGGGCTGGGGCCAACGTCCTGACTTTC. Translation: CASSTTGAGANVLTF. The whole variable domain, remainder taken from reference TRBV7-2 and TRBJ2-6, is GAGVSQSPSNKVTEKGKDVELRCDPISGHTALYWYRQSLGQGLEFLIYFQGNSAPDKSGLPSDRFSAERTGGSVSTLTIQRTQQEDSAVYLCASSTTGAGANVLTFGAGSRLTVL.